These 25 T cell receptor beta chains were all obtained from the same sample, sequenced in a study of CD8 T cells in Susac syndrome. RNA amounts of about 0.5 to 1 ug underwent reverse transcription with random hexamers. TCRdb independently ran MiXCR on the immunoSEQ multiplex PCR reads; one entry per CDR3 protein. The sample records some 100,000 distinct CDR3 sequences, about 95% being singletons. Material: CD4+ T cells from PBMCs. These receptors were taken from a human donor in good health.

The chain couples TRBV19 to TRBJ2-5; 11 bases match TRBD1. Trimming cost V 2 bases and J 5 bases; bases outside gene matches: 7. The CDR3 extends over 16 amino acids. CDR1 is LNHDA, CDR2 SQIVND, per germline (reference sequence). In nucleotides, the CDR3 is TGTGCCAGTAGTATATCCGGACAGGGGGCTCACGAGACCCAGTACTTC. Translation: CASSISGQGAHETQYF.

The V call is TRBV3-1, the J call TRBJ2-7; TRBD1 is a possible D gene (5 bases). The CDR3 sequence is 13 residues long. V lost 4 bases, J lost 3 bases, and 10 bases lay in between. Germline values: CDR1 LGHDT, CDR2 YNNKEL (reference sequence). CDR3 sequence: CASSRSTVYEQYF. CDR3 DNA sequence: TGTGCCAGCAGCCGGTCGACAGTCTACGAGCAGTACTTC.

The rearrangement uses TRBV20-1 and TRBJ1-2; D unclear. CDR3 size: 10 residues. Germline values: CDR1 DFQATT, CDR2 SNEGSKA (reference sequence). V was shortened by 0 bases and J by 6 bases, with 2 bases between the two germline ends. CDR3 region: CSARENGYTF. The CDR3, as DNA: TGCAGTGCTAGAGAGAATGGCTACACCTTC.

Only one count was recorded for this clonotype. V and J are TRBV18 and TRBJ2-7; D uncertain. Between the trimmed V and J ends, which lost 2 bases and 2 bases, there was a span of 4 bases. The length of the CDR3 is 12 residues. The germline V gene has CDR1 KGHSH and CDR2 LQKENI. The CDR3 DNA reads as TGTGCCAGCTCACCAATGACCTACGAGCAGTACTTC. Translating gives CASSPMTYEQYF.

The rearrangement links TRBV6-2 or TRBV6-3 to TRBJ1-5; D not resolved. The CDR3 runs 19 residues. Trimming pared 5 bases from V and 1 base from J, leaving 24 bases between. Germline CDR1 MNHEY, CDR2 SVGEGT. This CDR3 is CASSTPGRFPLYSNQPQHF. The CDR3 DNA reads TGTGCCAGCAGTACGCCCGGCAGGTTCCCCCTATACAGCAATCAGCCCCAGCATTTT.

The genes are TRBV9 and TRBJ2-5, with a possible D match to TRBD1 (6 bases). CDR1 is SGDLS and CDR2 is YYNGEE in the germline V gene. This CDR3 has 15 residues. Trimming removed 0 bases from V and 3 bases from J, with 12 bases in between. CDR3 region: CASSVAGYREETQYF. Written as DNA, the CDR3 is TGTGCCAGCAGCGTAGCCGGGTACAGGGAAGAGACCCAGTACTTC. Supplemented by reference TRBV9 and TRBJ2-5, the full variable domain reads DSGVTQTPKHLITATGQRVTLRCSPRSGDLSVYWYQQSLDQGLQFLIQYYNGEERAKGNILERFSAQQFPDLHSELNLSSLELGDSALYFCASSVAGYREETQYFGPGTRLLVL.

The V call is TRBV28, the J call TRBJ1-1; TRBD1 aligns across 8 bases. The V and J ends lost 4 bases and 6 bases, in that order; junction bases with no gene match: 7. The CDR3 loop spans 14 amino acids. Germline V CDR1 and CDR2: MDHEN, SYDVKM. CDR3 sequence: CASSSRGRVAEAFF. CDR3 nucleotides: TGTGCCAGCAGTTCCAGGGGGCGCGTGGCTGAAGCTTTCTTT.

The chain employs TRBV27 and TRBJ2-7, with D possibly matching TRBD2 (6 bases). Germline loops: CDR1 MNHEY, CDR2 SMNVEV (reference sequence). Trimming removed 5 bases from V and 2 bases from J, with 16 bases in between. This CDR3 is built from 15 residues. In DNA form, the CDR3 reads TGTGCCAGCAGTCGCGGGACGGGAAGACCCTACGAGCAGTACTTC. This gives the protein CASSRGTGRPYEQYF.

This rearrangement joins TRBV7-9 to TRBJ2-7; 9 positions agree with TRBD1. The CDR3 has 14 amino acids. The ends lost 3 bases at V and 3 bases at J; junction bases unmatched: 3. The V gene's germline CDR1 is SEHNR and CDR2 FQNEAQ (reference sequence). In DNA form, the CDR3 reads TGTGCCAGCAGCTTGGGACAGGGTTTCTACGAGCAGTACTTC. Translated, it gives CASSLGQGFYEQYF.

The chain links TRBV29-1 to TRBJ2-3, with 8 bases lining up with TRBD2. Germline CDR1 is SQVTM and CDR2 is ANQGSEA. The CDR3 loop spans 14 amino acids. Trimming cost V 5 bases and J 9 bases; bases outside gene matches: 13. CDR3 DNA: TGCAGCGTTAGGGGGACTAGTTTAACTGCGACGCAGTATTTT. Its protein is CSVRGTSLTATQYF.

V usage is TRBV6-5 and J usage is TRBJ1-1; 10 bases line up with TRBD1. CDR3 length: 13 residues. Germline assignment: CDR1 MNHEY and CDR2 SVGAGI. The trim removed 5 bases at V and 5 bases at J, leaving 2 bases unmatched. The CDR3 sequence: CASSRDRGTEAFF. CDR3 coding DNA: TGTGCCAGCAGTCGGGACAGGGGAACTGAAGCTTTCTTT.

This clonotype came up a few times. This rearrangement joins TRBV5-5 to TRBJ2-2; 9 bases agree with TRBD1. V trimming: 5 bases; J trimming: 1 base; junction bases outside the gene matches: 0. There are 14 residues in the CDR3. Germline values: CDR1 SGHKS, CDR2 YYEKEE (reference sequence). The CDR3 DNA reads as TGTGCCAGCAGGACAGGGGGGAACACCGGGGAGCTGTTTTTT. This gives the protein CASRTGGNTGELFF. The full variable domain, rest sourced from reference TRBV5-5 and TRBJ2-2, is DAGVTQSPTHLIKTRGQQVTLRCSPISGHKSVSWYQQVLGQGPQFIFQYYEKEERGRGNFPDRFSARQFPNYSSELNVNALLLGDSALYLCASRTGGNTGELFFGEGSRLTVL.

CDR3 residues: CSVASSVTQYF. The CDR3 DNA follows: TGCAGCGTTGCATCGAGCGTCACGCAGTATTTT. J is TRBJ2-3 and V is TRBV29-1, with D unclear. The V gene's germline CDR1 is SQVTM and CDR2 ANQGSEA. The length of the CDR3 is 11 residues. Trimming pared 4 bases from V and 9 bases from J, leaving 11 bases between.

CDR3: CATSQGMVTYNEQFF. CDR3 DNA: TGTGCCACCAGTCAAGGGATGGTGACCTACAATGAGCAGTTCTTC. This rearrangement joins TRBV24-1 to TRBJ2-1; D ambiguous. Germline V gene lookup returns CDR1 KGHDR and CDR2 SFDVKD. Trimming cost V 6 bases and J 2 bases, with 13 bases left between them. This CDR3 contains 15 residues.

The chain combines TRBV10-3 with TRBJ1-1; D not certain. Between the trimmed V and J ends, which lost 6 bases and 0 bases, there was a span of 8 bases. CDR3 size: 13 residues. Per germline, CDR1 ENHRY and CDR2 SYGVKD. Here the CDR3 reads CAIRNSLNTEAFF. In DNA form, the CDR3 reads TGTGCCATCAGGAATAGTTTGAACACTGAAGCTTTCTTT.

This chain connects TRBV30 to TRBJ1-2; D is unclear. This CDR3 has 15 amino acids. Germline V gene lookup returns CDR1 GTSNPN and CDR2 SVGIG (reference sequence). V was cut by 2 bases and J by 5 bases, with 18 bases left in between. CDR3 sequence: CAWSPSYPSMYGYTF. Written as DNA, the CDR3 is TGTGCCTGGAGTCCCAGTTACCCCTCTATGTATGGCTACACCTTC.

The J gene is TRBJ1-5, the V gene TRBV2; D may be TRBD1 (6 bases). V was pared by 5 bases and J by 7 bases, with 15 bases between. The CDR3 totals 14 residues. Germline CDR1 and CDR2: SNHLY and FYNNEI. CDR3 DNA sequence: TGTGCCAGCAGTTTCCAGGGGATGGGACAGCCCCAGCATTTT. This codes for CASSFQGMGQPQHF. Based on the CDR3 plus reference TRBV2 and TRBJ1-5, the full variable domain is EPEVTQTPSHQVTQMGQEVILRCVPISNHLYFYWYRQILGQKVEFLVSFYNNEISEKSEIFDDQFSVERPDGSNFTLKIRSTKLEDSAMYFCASSFQGMGQPQHFGDGTRLSIL.

The DNA for the CDR3 is TGTGCCAGCAGTAGGGACGGCAATCAGCCCCAGCATTTT. It codes for CASSRDGNQPQHF. V is TRBV2 and J is TRBJ1-5; TRBD1 is a possible D gene (5 bases). The CDR3 has 13 residues. Between the trimmed V and J ends, which lost 5 bases and 2 bases, there was a span of 7 bases. Looked up from germline, CDR1 is SNHLY and CDR2 is FYNNEI.

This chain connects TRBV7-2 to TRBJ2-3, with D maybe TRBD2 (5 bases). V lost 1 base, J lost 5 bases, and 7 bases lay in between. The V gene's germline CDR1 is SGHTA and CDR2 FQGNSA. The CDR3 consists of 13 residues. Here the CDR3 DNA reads TGTGCCAGCAGCTTAGTAGCGTTAGATACGCAGTATTTT. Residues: CASSLVALDTQYF.

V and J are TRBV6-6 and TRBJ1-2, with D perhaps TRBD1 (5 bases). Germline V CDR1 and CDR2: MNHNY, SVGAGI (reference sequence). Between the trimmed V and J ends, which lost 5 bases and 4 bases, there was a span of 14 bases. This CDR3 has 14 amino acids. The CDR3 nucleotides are TGTGCCAGCAGTACCCAAGTTGGGGCCTATGGCTACACCTTC. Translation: CASSTQVGAYGYTF.

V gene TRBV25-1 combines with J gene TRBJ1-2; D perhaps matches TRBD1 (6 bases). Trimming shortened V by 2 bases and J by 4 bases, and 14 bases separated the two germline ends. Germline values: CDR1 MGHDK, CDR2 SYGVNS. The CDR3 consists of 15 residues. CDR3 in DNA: TGTGCCAGCAGTGAAGCGGGGGGGCGCGTCTATGGCTACACCTTC. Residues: CASSEAGGRVYGYTF.

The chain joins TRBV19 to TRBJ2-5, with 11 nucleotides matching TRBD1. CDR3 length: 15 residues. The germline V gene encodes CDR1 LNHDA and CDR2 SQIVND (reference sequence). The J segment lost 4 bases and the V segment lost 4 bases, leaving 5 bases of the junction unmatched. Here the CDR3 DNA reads TGTGCCAGTAGTACCATGGGACAGGGGGGAGAGACCCAGTACTTC. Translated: CASSTMGQGGETQYF.

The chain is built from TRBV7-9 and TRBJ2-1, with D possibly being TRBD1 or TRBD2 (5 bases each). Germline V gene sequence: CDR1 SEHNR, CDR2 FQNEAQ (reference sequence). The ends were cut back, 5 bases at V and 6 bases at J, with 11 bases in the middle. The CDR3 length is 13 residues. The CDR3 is CASSTRGLNEQFF. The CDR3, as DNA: TGTGCCAGCAGCACTCGGGGCCTCAATGAGCAGTTCTTC.

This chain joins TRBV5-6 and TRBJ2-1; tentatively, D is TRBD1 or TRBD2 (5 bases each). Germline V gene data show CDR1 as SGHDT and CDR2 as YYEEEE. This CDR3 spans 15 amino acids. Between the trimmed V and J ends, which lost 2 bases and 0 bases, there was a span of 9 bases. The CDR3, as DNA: TGTGCCAGCAGCTTTCTGGGGGTCTCCTACAATGAGCAGTTCTTC. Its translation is CASSFLGVSYNEQFF.

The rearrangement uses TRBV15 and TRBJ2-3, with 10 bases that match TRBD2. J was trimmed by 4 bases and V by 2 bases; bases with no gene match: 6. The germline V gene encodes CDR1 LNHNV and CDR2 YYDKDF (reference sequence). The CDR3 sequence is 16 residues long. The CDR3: CATSRRAGGLADTQYF. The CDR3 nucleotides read TGTGCCACCAGCAGACGAGCGGGGGGGCTCGCAGATACGCAGTATTTT. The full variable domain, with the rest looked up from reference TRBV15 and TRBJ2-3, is DAMVIQNPRYQVTQFGKPVTLSCSQTLNHNVMYWYQQKSSQAPKLLFHYYDKDFNNEADTPDNFQSRRPNTSFCFLDIRSPGLGDTAMYLCATSRRAGGLADTQYFGPGTRLTVL.